These 26 T cell receptor beta chains were all obtained from the same sample, sequenced in a study of human T cells and chemical hapten exposure. TCRdb reprocessed the RACE reads via MiXCR and lists one record per CDR3 protein. The profile shows fewer than 100,000 distinct CDR3 sequences, 8.5% to 10% of them singletons. Time point specified: healthy volunteer bleed at 6 weeks. RNA extraction used unfractionated whole blood as the source of total RNA. Specimen: whole blood. The receptors originated from a female donor in good health. Some clones in this sample may be carry-over from other donors' samples.

This clonotype was seen a handful of times. The chain couples TRBV6-6 to TRBJ1-4; D gene unclear. Trimming stripped 0 bases from V and 7 bases from J, with 12 bases between. Germline values: CDR1 MNHNY, CDR2 SVGAGI (reference sequence). The CDR3 extends over 15 amino acids. The CDR3 bases are TGTGCCAGCAGTTACTCCCAGCTTTCGGCTGAAAAACTGTTTTTT. It codes for CASSYSQLSAEKLFF.

This clonotype appeared a few times. The rearrangement uses TRBV12-3 or TRBV12-4 and TRBJ1-5; 9 nucleotides agree with TRBD1. The CDR3 extends over 14 amino acids. Losses at the gene ends were 7 bases for V and 7 bases for J; bases not matched to a gene: 8. The CDR3 reads CASKAQGARQPQHF. In DNA, the CDR3 is TGTGCCAGCAAAGCACAGGGGGCACGACAGCCCCAGCATTTT.

This clonotype showed up just a few times. V gene TRBV5-1 combines with J gene TRBJ1-5; no clear D gene. Germline values: CDR1 SGHRS, CDR2 YFSETQ. The V gene lost 0 bases and the J gene lost 3 bases, with 4 bases spanning the gap. The CDR3 runs to 13 residues. Written as DNA, the CDR3 is TGCGCCAGCAGCTTGGACCCCAATCAGCCCCAGCATTTT. The encoded protein is CASSLDPNQPQHF.

This clonotype was detected ten times or more. The chain combines TRBV7-9 with TRBJ1-3; TRBD1 agrees at 8 bases. Germline CDR1 is SEHNR and CDR2 is FQNEAQ (reference sequence). The CDR3 spans 15 residues. J gave up 4 bases and V 6 bases, and 8 bases lay outside the gene matches. CDR3 in amino acids: CASSKDRGAGNTIYF. Written as DNA, the CDR3 is TGTGCCAGCAGTAAAGACAGGGGAGCCGGAAACACCATATATTTT.

Only a few counts were recorded for this clonotype. The chain joins TRBV18 to TRBJ2-1; 11 bases agree with TRBD1. CDR3 length equals 15 residues. J was trimmed by 12 bases and V by 6 bases; bases with no gene match: 13. CDR1 KGHSH and CDR2 LQKENI come from the germline V gene. The CDR3 DNA reads as TGTGCCAGCTCCCCGGGACAGGGGGAGATAGCGGTGCAGTTCTTC. Amino acid sequence: CASSPGQGEIAVQFF.

This clonotype was detected ten times or more. J is TRBJ1-1 and V is TRBV29-1; 12 bases are shared with TRBD1. The CDR3 is 17 residues long. CDR1 and CDR2 from the germline V gene are SQVTM and ANQGSEA. The J segment lost 1 base and the V segment lost 5 bases, leaving 11 bases of the junction unmatched. CDR3 in DNA: TGCAGCGTTCTGACTCCGGGACAGGGGGCTACGAACACTGAAGCTTTCTTT. This sequence encodes CSVLTPGQGATNTEAFF.

There are a few counts of this clonotype. The chain employs TRBV29-1 and TRBJ2-3, with D hard to call. V dropped 6 bases and J dropped 1 base, with 11 bases sitting between them. Germline loops: CDR1 SQVTM, CDR2 ANQGSEA. The CDR3 has 13 amino acids. CDR3 bases: TGCAGCGTGTGTCGGAGTGGCACAGATACGCAGTATTTT. This translates into CSVCRSGTDTQYF.

In this sample, this clonotype turned up many times. The V and J genes are TRBV29-1 and TRBJ1-4; 8 nucleotides line up with TRBD1. Germline V gene lookup returns CDR1 SQVTM and CDR2 ANQGSEA. This CDR3 spans 12 amino acids. Trimming cost V 7 bases and J 7 bases; bases outside gene matches: 5. The chain's CDR3 is CSAYQGAEKLFF. CDR3 bases: TGCAGCGCTTACCAGGGGGCTGAAAAACTGTTTTTT.

This clonotype was found a few times. The V gene is TRBV28, the J gene TRBJ2-7; D is unresolved. Germline-derived CDR1 and CDR2 are MDHEN and SYDVKM. This CDR3 has 14 amino acids. Trimming cost V 6 bases and J 1 base, with 13 bases left between them. The CDR3 is CASSPAVGSYEQYF. For the CDR3, the DNA is TGTGCCAGCAGCCCGGCGGTGGGGTCCTACGAGCAGTACTTC.

Comment on this clonotype: A much larger clone lies one base from this, so it may be a read error. This rearrangement joins TRBV2 to TRBJ1-2, with 8 bases lining up with TRBD1. V was clipped by 4 bases and J by 6 bases; unmatched bases: 10. The CDR3 sequence is 15 residues long. CDR1 and CDR2 (germline): SNHLY, FYNNEI. CDR3 bases: TGTGCCAGCAGTGGAGGACAGGGAGGGGACGATGGCTACACCTTC. The encoded protein is CASSGGQGGDDGYTF.

For this clonotype: Just one base apart from a much larger clone, this may be a read error. This chain joins TRBV29-1 and TRBJ2-1; weak D call: TRBD2 (6 bases). The CDR3 consists of 14 residues. Trimming stripped 3 bases from V and 4 bases from J, with 13 bases between. Per germline, CDR1 SQVTM and CDR2 ANQGSEA. CDR3 residues: CSVDAQTSYNEQFF. The CDR3 DNA reads as TGCAGCGTTGATGCACAGACTAGTTACAATGAGCAGTTCTTC.

This rearrangement joins TRBV24-1 to TRBJ1-1; weak D call: TRBD1 (5 bases). The V gene lost 0 bases and the J gene lost 1 base, with 11 bases spanning the gap. The CDR3 has 16 residues. Germline V CDR1 and CDR2: KGHDR, SFDVKD. The CDR3 sequence: CATSDLLDKQNTEAFF. In DNA, the CDR3 is TGTGCCACCAGTGATTTGCTGGACAAACAGAACACTGAAGCTTTCTTT.

This clonotype ranks as medium-sized. This sequence joins TRBV27 and TRBJ1-4, with D unclear. The CDR3 runs 15 residues. Deletions cut 6 bases from V and 2 bases from J, with 13 bases between. Germline loops: CDR1 MNHEY, CDR2 SMNVEV (reference sequence). CDR3 in amino acids: CASSTRWATNEKLFF. In DNA, the CDR3 is TGTGCCAGCAGCACCCGCTGGGCCACTAATGAAAAACTGTTTTTT.

This clonotype was observed a handful of times. The chain recombines TRBV20-1 with TRBJ1-5; TRBD1 matches 9 bases. This CDR3 is built from 19 residues. V was clipped by 4 bases and J by 1 base; unmatched bases: 17. Germline V gives CDR1 DFQATT, CDR2 SNEGSKA (reference sequence). The CDR3 sequence: CSATVGRDRVGLSNQPQHF. The CDR3 coding sequence is TGCAGTGCTACAGTGGGGCGGGACAGGGTCGGGTTGAGCAATCAGCCCCAGCATTTT.

This clonotype showed up many times. The chain links TRBV14 to TRBJ1-2, with D maybe TRBD1 (5 bases). The CDR3 sequence is 14 residues long. CDR1 is SGHDN and CDR2 is FVKESK in the germline V gene. V was shortened by 1 base and J by 7 bases, with 13 bases between the two germline ends. The CDR3 DNA follows: TGTGCCAGCAGCCAAGTTGTGGGGGAGACTGGCTACACCTTC. It encodes CASSQVVGETGYTF.

In this sample, this clonotype turned up many times. The rearrangement links TRBV12-3 or TRBV12-4 to TRBJ2-2; TRBD1 is a possible D gene (6 bases). V shed 5 bases and J shed 1 base, with 20 bases lying between them. The CDR3 runs 18 residues. In DNA form, the CDR3 reads TGTGCCAGCAGTCCCGCCCGCTTGGACAGCGTGAACACCGGGGAGCTGTTTTTT. It codes for CASSPARLDSVNTGELFF.

V usage is TRBV6-1 and J usage is TRBJ2-3; the D gene is possibly TRBD2 (7 bases). With 7 bases removed from V and 6 bases from J, the gap between germline ends came to 23 bases. The CDR3 is 16 amino acids. CDR1 and CDR2 from the germline V gene are MNHNS and SASEGT. CDR3 protein: CASTYREGVDGDTQYF. The CDR3 DNA sequence: TGTGCCAGCACCTACAGGGAGGGGGTGGATGGTGATACGCAGTATTTT.

The rearrangement uses TRBV6-6 and TRBJ2-5; TRBD1 matches 8 bases. Germline CDR1 is MNHNY and CDR2 is SVGAGI (reference sequence). The CDR3 totals 15 residues. The ends lost 5 bases at V and 5 bases at J; junction bases unmatched: 10. CDR3 protein: CASSGSQGAQETQYF. In DNA form, the CDR3 reads TGTGCCAGCAGTGGAAGCCAGGGGGCGCAGGAGACCCAGTACTTC.

Many counts were recorded for this clonotype. This chain uses TRBV29-1 with TRBJ2-7; no firm D call. This CDR3 has 15 amino acids. V lost 4 bases and J lost 2, with 18 bases in between. The germline V gene has CDR1 SQVTM and CDR2 ANQGSEA. DNA for the CDR3: TGCAGCGTTGTTCCCCCAGCTAAACCGGCCTACGAGCAGTACTTC. Translation gives CSVVPPAKPAYEQYF.

The chain uses TRBV7-9 and TRBJ2-6; 9 bases are shared with TRBD1. This CDR3 is 18 amino acids long. Germline loops: CDR1 SEHNR, CDR2 FQNEAQ (reference sequence). The trim removed 5 bases at V and 1 base at J, leaving 9 bases unmatched. CDR3 sequence: CASSLDRGRWSGANVLTF. The DNA of the CDR3 is TGTGCCAGCAGCCTGGACAGGGGACGATGGTCTGGGGCCAACGTCCTGACTTTC.

On this clonotype: A much more abundant neighbour one base away suggests this may be a read error. The chain recombines TRBV7-2 with TRBJ1-5; weak D call: TRBD1 (5 bases). The germline V gene encodes CDR1 SGHTA and CDR2 FQGNSA. The CDR3 runs 17 residues. CDR3 region: CAGSLGMMRGAGQPQHF. CDR3 sequence (DNA): TGTGCCGGCAGCTTAGGGATGATGAGGGGTGCCGGTCAGCCCCAGCATTTT. Filled out from reference TRBV7-2 and TRBJ1-5, the complete variable domain reads GAGVSQSPSNKVTEKGKDVELRCDPISGHTALYWYRQSLGQGLEFLIYFQGNSAPDKSGLPSDRFSAERTGGSVSTLTIQRTQQEDSAVYLCAGSLGMMRGAGQPQHFGDGTRLSIL.

The table lists this clonotype with a few counts. The chain links TRBV10-3 to TRBJ2-4, with D possibly TRBD1 on 7 matching bases. The V gene's germline CDR1 is ENHRY and CDR2 SYGVKD. V was shortened by 11 bases and J by 3 bases, with 17 bases between the two germline ends. This CDR3 has 14 residues. CDR3 coding DNA: TGTGCCGCCGGGAGAGGGGGCGTCAAAAACATTCAGTACTTC. Protein product: CAAGRGGVKNIQYF.

This clonotype was recorded many times. An end of the junction does not agree with germline; a read error may underlie this. The rearrangement uses TRBV20-1 and TRBJ2-7, with 8 bases lining up with TRBD2. In germline, CDR1 is DFQATT, CDR2 SNEGSKA (reference sequence). The length of the CDR3 is 12 residues. The CDR3 nucleotides read TGCAGTGCTAGTCCCGGGACTAGTATGGGGCACTTC. Its protein product is CSASPGTSMGHF.

This clonotype has only a few counts. This chain links TRBV25-1 with TRBJ2-3; D perhaps matches TRBD2 (5 bases). The CDR3 runs 15 residues. The ends were cut back, 5 bases at V and 1 base at J, with 13 bases in the middle. Germline-derived CDR1 and CDR2 are MGHDK and SYGVNS. CDR3 loop: CASSLSEGGTDTQYF. CDR3 coding DNA: TGTGCCAGCAGTCTCTCCGAGGGAGGCACAGATACGCAGTATTTT. Based on the CDR3 plus reference TRBV25-1 and TRBJ2-3, the full variable domain is EADIYQTPRYLVIGTGKKITLECSQTMGHDKMYWYQQDPGMELHLIHYSYGVNSTEKGDLSSESTVSRIRTEHFPLTLESARPSHTSQYLCASSLSEGGTDTQYFGPGTRLTVL.

The sample holds many counts of this clonotype. The CDR3: CSVEAKNIQYF. CDR3 bases: TGCAGCGTTGAAGCCAAAAACATTCAGTACTTC. The chain carries TRBV29-1 and TRBJ2-4, with unresolved D. The V gene's germline CDR1 is SQVTM and CDR2 ANQGSEA. There are 11 residues in the CDR3. V shed 1 base and J shed 2 bases, with 0 bases lying between them.

This clonotype appeared a few times. The chain uses TRBV14 and TRBJ1-1; the D is unclear. Germline assignment: CDR1 SGHDN and CDR2 FVKESK. Trimming left V 0 bases short and J 2 bases short, with 7 bases between. CDR3 length: 14 residues. As DNA, the CDR3 is TGTGCCAGCAGCCAAGAGGCCTACAACACTGAAGCTTTCTTT. It is translated as CASSQEAYNTEAFF.